The 15 T cell receptor beta chains listed next were all sequenced from one sample in a study of blood T cell repertoires in COVID-19. Produced via immunoSEQ multiplex PCR; TCRdb's table is partial and in-frame only. Of a few hundred thousand clones listed, roughly 88% are singletons. Sequenced input: peripheral blood. The receptors stem from a woman aged 45 to 65 with acute or convalescent COVID-19.

The chain couples TRBV9 to TRBJ2-5; possible D gene TRBD2, 5 bases. The V end lost 3 bases, the J end lost 5 bases, and 14 bases lay between the germline ends. The CDR3 has 14 residues. From germline, CDR1 is SGDLS and CDR2 YYNGEE. The CDR3 DNA is TGTGCCAGCAGCGCCGGGAAACTCGGGGAGACCCAGTACTTC. It yields the protein CASSAGKLGETQYF.

This rearrangement joins TRBV5-4 to TRBJ2-3; 11 nucleotides match TRBD2. CDR3 length: 18 amino acids. CDR1 SGHNT and CDR2 YYREEE come from the germline V gene (reference sequence). The V and J ends lost 0 bases and 4 bases, in that order; junction bases with no gene match: 10. DNA for the CDR3: TGTGCCAGCAGCTTGGGGTTGGCTAGCGGGAGGTTGGCAGATACGCAGTATTTT. Protein product: CASSLGLASGRLADTQYF.

The rearrangement uses TRBV6-5 and TRBJ2-7, with a possible D match to TRBD2 (6 bases). The CDR3 is 16 residues long. Germline V gene lookup returns CDR1 MNHEY and CDR2 SVGAGI. Trimming took off 4 bases at V and 0 bases at J, with 16 bases between the two ends. The CDR3 region is CASSSPVAEHSYEQYF. The CDR3 region has the DNA TGTGCCAGCAGTTCCCCTGTAGCGGAGCACTCCTACGAGCAGTACTTC.

This clone is a singleton in its sample. V and J are TRBV5-4 and TRBJ2-2; tentative D call: TRBD1 (5 bases). CDR1 is SGHNT, CDR2 YYREEE, per germline (reference sequence). V lost 0 bases and J 0 bases, leaving 6 bases between the germline ends. There are 15 residues in the CDR3. The CDR3 region has the DNA TGTGCCAGCAGCTTGGAGGGGTCGAACACCGGGGAGCTGTTTTTT. Protein sequence: CASSLEGSNTGELFF.

The table lists this clone with a count of one. The rearrangement uses TRBV5-1 and TRBJ1-1; TRBD1 agrees at 8 bases. The V gene end was trimmed by 4 bases and the J gene end by 1 base; junction bases not matched to a gene: 9. The CDR3 length is 16 residues. CDR1 is SGHRS and CDR2 is YFSETQ in the germline V gene. CDR3 sequence: CASSPPWTGPNTEAFF. CDR3 sequence (DNA): TGCGCCAGCAGCCCTCCCTGGACAGGGCCGAACACTGAAGCTTTCTTT.

V and J are TRBV7-3 and TRBJ2-1; D unresolved. Looked up from germline, CDR1 is SGHTA and CDR2 is FQGTGA. Between the trimmed V and J ends, which lost 5 bases and 10 bases, there was a span of 9 bases. There are 11 residues in the CDR3. The CDR3 DNA is TGTGCCAGCAGCCTGGTGGCCGAGCAGTTCTTC. Translation: CASSLVAEQFF.

This chain uses TRBV24-1 with TRBJ2-5, with D unclear. Per the germline V gene, CDR1 is KGHDR and CDR2 is SFDVKD. The germline V and J ends were trimmed by 7 bases and 3 bases, with 11 bases remaining between them. The CDR3 loop spans 13 amino acids. The CDR3 here is CATSEPNKETQYF. The CDR3 DNA reads as TGTGCCACCAGCGAACCGAACAAAGAGACCCAGTACTTC.

J is TRBJ2-7 and V is TRBV7-9, with D possibly being TRBD2 (6 bases). Germline V gives CDR1 SEHNR, CDR2 FQNEAQ (reference sequence). This CDR3 region has 13 residues. Trimming took 2 bases from V and 5 from J, leaving 10 bases between them. The CDR3 coding sequence is TGTGCCAGCAGCTTATTTCGGGGGAACGAGCAGTACTTC. Translation: CASSLFRGNEQYF.

The chain couples TRBV7-8 to TRBJ2-7, with D maybe TRBD1 (6 bases). The CDR3 is 14 residues long. Germline loops: CDR1 SGHVS, CDR2 FQNEAQ. Trimming took 5 bases from V and 6 from J, leaving 17 bases between them. CDR3 sequence: CASSRTDTASEQYF. CDR3 nucleotide sequence: TGTGCCAGCAGCCGGACAGATACAGCCTCCGAGCAGTACTTC.

The rearrangement joins TRBV30 to TRBJ1-5, with D possibly being TRBD1 (6 bases). The V gene lost 0 bases and the J gene lost 1 base, with 10 bases spanning the gap. Germline V lookup: CDR1 GTSNPN, CDR2 SVGIG (reference sequence). This CDR3 has 15 amino acids. The CDR3 here is CAWSVLGASNQPQHF. The CDR3 DNA reads TGTGCCTGGAGTGTATTGGGGGCGAGCAATCAGCCCCAGCATTTT.

The chain joins TRBV10-3 to TRBJ2-3; 8 bases are a match to TRBD2. The trim removed 7 bases at V and 0 bases at J, leaving 12 bases unmatched. Germline V gene sequence: CDR1 ENHRY, CDR2 SYGVKD. The CDR3 runs to 17 residues. The CDR3 bases are TGTGCCATCACCCCGGGACTAGGGGGGGCTAGCACAGATACGCAGTATTTT. Translated, it gives CAITPGLGGASTDTQYF.

J is TRBJ2-1 and V is TRBV27; a weak D match, TRBD1 (6 bases). The CDR3 loop spans 15 amino acids. V was shortened by 5 bases and J by 4 bases, with 15 bases between the two germline ends. Germline V gene lookup returns CDR1 MNHEY and CDR2 SMNVEV (reference sequence). In DNA form, the CDR3 reads TGTGCCAGCAGTGCCCAGGGGACCCTTTACAATGAGCAGTTCTTC. It yields the protein CASSAQGTLYNEQFF.

The CDR3: CASSIVRQSSYEQYF. The CDR3 DNA is TGTGCCAGTAGTATAGTCCGACAGAGCTCCTACGAGCAGTACTTC. The J gene is TRBJ2-7, the V gene TRBV19, with a weak D call TRBD1 (5 bases). The germline V gene has CDR1 LNHDA and CDR2 SQIVND (reference sequence). The CDR3 loop spans 15 amino acids. V was shortened by 1 base and J by 0 bases, with 10 bases between the two germline ends.

The chain is built from TRBV27 and TRBJ2-7, with D perhaps TRBD2 (6 bases). Between the trimmed V and J ends, which lost 2 bases and 4 bases, there was a span of 12 bases. Germline V gene lookup returns CDR1 MNHEY and CDR2 SMNVEV (reference sequence). The CDR3 sequence is 14 residues long. The CDR3 spells CASSLTGEEYEQYF. The CDR3 nucleotides are TGTGCCAGCAGTTTAACGGGGGAAGAATACGAGCAGTACTTC.

The rearrangement joins TRBV7-9 to TRBJ1-6; no definite D call. Germline loops: CDR1 SEHNR, CDR2 FQNEAQ (reference sequence). The V end lost 4 bases, the J end lost 7 bases, and 5 bases lay between the germline ends. The CDR3 sequence is 12 residues long. The CDR3 DNA is TGTGCCAGCAGCTCCCAAAATTCACCCCTCCACTTT. Encoded protein: CASSSQNSPLHF.